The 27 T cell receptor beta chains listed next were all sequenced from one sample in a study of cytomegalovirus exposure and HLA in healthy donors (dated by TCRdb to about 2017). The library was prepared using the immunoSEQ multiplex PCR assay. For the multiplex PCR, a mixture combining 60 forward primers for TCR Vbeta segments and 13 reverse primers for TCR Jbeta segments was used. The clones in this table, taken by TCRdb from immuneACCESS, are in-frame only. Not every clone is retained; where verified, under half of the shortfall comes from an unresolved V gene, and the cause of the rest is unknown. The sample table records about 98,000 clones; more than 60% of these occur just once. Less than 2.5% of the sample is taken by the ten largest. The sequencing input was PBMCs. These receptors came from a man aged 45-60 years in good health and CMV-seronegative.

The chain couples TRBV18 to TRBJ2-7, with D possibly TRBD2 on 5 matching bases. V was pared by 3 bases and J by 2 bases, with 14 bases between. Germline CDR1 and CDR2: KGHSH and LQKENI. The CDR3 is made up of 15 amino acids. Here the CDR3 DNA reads TGTGCCAGCTCACCCTACGGGGATAAGACCTACGAGCAGTACTTC. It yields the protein CASSPYGDKTYEQYF. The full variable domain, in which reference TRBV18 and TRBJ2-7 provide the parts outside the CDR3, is NAGVMQNPRHLVRRRGQEARLRCSPMKGHSHVYWYRQLPEEGLKFMVYLQKENIIDESGMPKERFSAEFPKEGPSILRIQQVVRGDSAAYFCASSPYGDKTYEQYFGPGTRLTVT.

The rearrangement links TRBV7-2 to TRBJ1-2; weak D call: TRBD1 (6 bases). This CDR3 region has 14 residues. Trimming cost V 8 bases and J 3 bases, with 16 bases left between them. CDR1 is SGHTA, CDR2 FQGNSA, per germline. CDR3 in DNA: TGTGCCAGCGTAATCGCGGGGGGCTACTATGGCTACACCTTC. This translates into CASVIAGGYYGYTF.

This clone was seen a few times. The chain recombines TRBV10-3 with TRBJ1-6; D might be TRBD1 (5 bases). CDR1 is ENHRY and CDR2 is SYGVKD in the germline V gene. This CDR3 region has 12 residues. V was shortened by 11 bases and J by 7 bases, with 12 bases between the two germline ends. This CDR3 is CASGVGNSPLHF. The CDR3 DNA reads TGTGCCTCGGGGGTGGGGAATTCACCCCTCCACTTT.

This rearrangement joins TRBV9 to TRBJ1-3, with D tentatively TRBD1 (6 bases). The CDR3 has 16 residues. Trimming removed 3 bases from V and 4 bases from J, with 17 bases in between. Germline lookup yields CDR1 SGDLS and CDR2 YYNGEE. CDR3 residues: CASSATPGGLGNTIYF. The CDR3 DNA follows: TGTGCCAGCAGCGCCACCCCCGGGGGGCTCGGAAACACCATATATTTT.

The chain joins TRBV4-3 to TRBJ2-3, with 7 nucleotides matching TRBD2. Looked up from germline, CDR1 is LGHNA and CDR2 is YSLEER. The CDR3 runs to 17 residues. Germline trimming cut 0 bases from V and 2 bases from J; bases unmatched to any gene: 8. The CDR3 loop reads CASSQEPGGKPTDTQYF. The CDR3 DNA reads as TGCGCCAGCAGCCAAGAGCCGGGGGGTAAACCCACAGATACGCAGTATTTT.

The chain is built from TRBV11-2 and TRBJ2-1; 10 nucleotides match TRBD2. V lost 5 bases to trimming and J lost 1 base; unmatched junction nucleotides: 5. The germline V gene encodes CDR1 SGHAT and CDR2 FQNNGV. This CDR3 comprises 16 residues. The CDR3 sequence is CASSQIAGGSYNEQFF. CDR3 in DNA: TGTGCCAGCAGCCAAATAGCGGGAGGTTCCTACAATGAGCAGTTCTTC.

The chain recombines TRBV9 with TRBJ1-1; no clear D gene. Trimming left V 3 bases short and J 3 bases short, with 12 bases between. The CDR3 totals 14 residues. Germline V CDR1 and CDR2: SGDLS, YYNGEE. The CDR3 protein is CASSEVPGYTEAFF. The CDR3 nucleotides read TGTGCCAGCAGCGAGGTACCGGGTTACACTGAAGCTTTCTTT.

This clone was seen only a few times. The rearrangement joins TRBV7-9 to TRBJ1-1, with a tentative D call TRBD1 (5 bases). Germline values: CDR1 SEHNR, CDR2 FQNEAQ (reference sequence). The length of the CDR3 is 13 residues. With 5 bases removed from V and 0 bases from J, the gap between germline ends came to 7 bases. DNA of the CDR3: TGTGCCAGCAGCCCGACAGTGAACACTGAAGCTTTCTTT. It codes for CASSPTVNTEAFF.

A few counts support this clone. This chain's CDR3 is CASATGGAGYTF. The CDR3 nucleotides read TGTGCCAGCGCAACAGGGGGCGCAGGCTACACCTTC. This chain links TRBV27 with TRBJ1-2, with 9 bases lining up with TRBD1. V was pared by 8 bases and J by 8 bases, with 6 bases of the junction left unmatched. This CDR3 region has 12 residues. Germline V lookup: CDR1 MNHEY, CDR2 SMNVEV (reference sequence).

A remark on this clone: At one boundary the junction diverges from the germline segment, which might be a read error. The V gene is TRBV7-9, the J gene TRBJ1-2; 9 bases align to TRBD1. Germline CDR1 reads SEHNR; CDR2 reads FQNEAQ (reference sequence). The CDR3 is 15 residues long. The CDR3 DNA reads TGTTCCAGCAGCTTAGCCGGGACAGGGAGGGATGGCTACACCTTC. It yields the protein CSSSLAGTGRDGYTF.

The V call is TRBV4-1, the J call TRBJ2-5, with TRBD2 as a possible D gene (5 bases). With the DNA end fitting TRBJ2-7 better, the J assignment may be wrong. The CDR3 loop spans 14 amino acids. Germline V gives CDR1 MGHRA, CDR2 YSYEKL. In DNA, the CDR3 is TGCGCCAGCAGCCAAGCCCGGACTGAGGGCGAGCAGTACTTC. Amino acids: CASSQARTEGEQYF.

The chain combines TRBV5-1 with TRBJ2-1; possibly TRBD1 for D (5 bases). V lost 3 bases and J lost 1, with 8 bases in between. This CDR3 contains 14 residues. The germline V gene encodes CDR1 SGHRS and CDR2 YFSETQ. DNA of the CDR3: TGCGCCAGCAGCTATGACAGATCCTACAATGAGCAGTTCTTC. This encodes CASSYDRSYNEQFF.

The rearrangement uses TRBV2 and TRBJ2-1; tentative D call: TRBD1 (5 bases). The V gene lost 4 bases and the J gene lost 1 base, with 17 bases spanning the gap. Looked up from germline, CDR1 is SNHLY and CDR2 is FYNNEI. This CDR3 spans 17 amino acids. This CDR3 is CASSVEGAGRSYNEQFF. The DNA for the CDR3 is TGTGCCAGCAGTGTTGAAGGGGCCGGCAGATCCTACAATGAGCAGTTCTTC.

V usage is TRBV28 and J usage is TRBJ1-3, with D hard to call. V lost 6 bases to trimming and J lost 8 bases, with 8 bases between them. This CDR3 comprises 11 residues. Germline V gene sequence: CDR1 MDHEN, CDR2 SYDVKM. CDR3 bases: TGTGCCAGCAGACGAGAGTACACCATATATTTT. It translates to CASRREYTIYF.

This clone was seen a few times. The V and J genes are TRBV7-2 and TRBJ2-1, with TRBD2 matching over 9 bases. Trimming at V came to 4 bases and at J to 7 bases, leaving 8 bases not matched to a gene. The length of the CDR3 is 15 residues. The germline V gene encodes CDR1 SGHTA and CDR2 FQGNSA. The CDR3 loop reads CASSSIAGARNEQFF. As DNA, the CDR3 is TGTGCCAGCAGCTCCATAGCGGGGGCTAGGAATGAGCAGTTCTTC.

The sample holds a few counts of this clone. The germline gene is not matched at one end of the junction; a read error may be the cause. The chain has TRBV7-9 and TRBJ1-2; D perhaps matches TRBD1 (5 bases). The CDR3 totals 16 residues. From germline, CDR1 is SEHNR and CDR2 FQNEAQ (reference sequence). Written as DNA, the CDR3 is TGTTCCAGCAGCTTCGCCAGGGAGGGCGACCTCTATGGCTACACCTTC. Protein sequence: CSSSFAREGDLYGYTF.

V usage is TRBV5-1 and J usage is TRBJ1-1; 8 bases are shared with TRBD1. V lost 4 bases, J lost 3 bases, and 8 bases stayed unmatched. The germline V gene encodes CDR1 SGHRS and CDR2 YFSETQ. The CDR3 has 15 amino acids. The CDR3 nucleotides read TGCGCCAGCAGCGCCGGGACAGGATCTTACACTGAAGCTTTCTTT. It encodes CASSAGTGSYTEAFF.

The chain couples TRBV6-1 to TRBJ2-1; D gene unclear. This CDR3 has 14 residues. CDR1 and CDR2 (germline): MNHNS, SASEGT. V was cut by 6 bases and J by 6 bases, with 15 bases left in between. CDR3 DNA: TGTGCCAGCAGAGAGAAGAATTCCGGCAATGAGCAGTTCTTC. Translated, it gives CASREKNSGNEQFF.

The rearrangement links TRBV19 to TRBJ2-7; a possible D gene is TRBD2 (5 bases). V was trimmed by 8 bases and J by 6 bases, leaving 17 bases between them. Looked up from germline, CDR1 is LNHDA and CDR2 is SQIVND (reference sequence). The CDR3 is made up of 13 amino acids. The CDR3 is CASSWPAGLEQYF. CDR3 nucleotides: TGTGCCAGTTCTTGGCCTGCGGGTCTCGAGCAGTACTTC.

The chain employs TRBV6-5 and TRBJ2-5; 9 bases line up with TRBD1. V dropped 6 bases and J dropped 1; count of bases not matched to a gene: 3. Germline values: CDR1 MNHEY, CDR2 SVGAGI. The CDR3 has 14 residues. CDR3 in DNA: TGTGCCAGCAGGGACAGGGGCTTCCAAGAGACCCAGTACTTC. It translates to CASRDRGFQETQYF.

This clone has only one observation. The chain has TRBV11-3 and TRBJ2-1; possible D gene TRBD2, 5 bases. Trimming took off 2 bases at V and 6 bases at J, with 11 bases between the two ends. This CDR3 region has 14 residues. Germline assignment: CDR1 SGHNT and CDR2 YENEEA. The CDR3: CASSLRRGSNEQFF. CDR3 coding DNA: TGTGCCAGCAGCTTACGCCGCGGGTCCAATGAGCAGTTCTTC.

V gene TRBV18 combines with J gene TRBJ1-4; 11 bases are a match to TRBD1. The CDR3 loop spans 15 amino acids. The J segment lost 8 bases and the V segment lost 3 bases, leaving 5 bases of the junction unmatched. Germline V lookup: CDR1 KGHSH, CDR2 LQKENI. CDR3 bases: TGTGCCAGCTCACCTCAGGACAGGGGGCGAGAAAAACTGTTTTTT. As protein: CASSPQDRGREKLFF.

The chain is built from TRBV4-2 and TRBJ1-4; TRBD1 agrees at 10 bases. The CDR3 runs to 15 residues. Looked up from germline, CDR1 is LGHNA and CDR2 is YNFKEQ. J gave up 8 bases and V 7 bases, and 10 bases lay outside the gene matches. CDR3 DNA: TGTGCCAGCACCCTGGGACAGGGGCTAGGCGAAAAACTGTTTTTT. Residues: CASTLGQGLGEKLFF.

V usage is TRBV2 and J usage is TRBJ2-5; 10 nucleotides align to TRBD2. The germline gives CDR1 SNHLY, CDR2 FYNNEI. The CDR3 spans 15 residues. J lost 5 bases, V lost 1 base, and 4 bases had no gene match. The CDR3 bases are TGTGCCAGCAGTGAAGGGACTAGCGGAGATGAGACCCAGTACTTC. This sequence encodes CASSEGTSGDETQYF.

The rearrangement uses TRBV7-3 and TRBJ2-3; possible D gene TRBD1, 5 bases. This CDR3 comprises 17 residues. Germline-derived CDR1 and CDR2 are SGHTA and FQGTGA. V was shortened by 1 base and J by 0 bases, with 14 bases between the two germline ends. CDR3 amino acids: CASSLSRRTHSTDTQYF. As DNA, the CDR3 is TGTGCCAGCAGCTTAAGCCGTCGGACACATAGCACAGATACGCAGTATTTT.

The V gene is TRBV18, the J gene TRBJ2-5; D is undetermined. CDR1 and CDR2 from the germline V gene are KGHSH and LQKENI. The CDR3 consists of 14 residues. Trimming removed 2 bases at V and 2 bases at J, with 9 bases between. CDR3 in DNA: TGTGCCAGCTCACCAAGGAGTTCTCAAGAGACCCAGTACTTC. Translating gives CASSPRSSQETQYF. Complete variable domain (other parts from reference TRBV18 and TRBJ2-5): NAGVMQNPRHLVRRRGQEARLRCSPMKGHSHVYWYRQLPEEGLKFMVYLQKENIIDESGMPKERFSAEFPKEGPSILRIQQVVRGDSAAYFCASSPRSSQETQYFGPGTRLLVL.

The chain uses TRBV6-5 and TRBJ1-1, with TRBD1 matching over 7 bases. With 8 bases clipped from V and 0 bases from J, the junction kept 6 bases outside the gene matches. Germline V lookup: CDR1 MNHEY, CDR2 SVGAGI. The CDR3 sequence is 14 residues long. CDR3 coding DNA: TGTGCCAGCTGGGACAGTTTCATGAACACTGAAGCTTTCTTT. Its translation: CASWDSFMNTEAFF.